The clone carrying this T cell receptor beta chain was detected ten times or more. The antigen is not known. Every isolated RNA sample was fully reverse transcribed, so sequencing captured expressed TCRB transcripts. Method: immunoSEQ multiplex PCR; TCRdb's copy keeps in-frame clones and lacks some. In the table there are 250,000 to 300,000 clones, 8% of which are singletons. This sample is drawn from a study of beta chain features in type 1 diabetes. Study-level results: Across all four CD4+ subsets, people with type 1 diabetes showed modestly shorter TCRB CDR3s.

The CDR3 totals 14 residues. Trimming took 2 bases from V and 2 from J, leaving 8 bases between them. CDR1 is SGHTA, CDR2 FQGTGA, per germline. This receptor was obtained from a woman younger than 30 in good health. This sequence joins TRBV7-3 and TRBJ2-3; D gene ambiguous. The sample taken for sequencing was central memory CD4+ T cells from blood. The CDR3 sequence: CASSLFGHTDTQYF. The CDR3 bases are TGTGCCAGCAGCTTATTTGGCCACACAGATACGCAGTATTTT.